The rows below give T cell receptor beta chains drawn from one sample of a study of T cells in Graves' hyperthyroidism and ophthalmopathy. TCRdb re-called the multiplex PCR reads through MiXCR, storing one row per CDR3 protein. The table has about 720,000 distinct CDR3 sequences, 18% seen once; the top ten hold around 17%. The specimen sequenced was blood. The receptors were gathered from a woman between 45 and 65 years old with Graves' hyperthyroidism that later progressed to Graves' ophthalmopathy. CDR3s include the opening cysteine and the closing phenylalanine or tryptophan. A D gene is named only where the DNA matches it firmly. The size field is filled for only some rows; it gives once, few, many or a size class.

v_gene: TRBV30; d_gene: TRBD1; abundance: .; j_gene: TRBJ2-1; CDR3aa: CAWGQGSYDEQFF; CDR3nt: TGTGCCTGGGGACAGGGCTCCTACGATGAGCAGTTCTTC
v_gene: TRBV3-1; d_gene: .; abundance: many; j_gene: TRBJ2-3; CDR3aa: CASSQDRVQLDTQYF; CDR3nt: TGTGCCAGCAGCCAAGACCGGGTCCAACTAGATACGCAGTATTTT
v_gene: TRBV30; d_gene: .; abundance: few; j_gene: TRBJ2-2; CDR3aa: CAWGDTGELFF; CDR3nt: TGTGCCTGGGGTGACACCGGGGAGCTGTTTTTT
v_gene: TRBV6-1; d_gene: .; abundance: few; j_gene: TRBJ1-2; CDR3aa: CASSQLKNYGYTF; CDR3nt: TGTGCCAGCAGCCAACTTAAGAACTATGGCTACACCTTC
v_gene: TRBV4-1; d_gene: TRBD1; abundance: .; j_gene: TRBJ1-4; CDR3aa: CASSQGGQGIEKLFF; CDR3nt: TGCGCCAGCAGCCAAGGAGGACAGGGAATAGAAAAACTGTTTTTT
v_gene: TRBV14; d_gene: TRBD1; abundance: .; j_gene: TRBJ2-7; CDR3aa: CASSLWTGPLYEQYF; CDR3nt: TGTGCCAGCAGCCTCTGGACAGGGCCCCTCTACGAGCAGTACTTC
v_gene: TRBV20-1; d_gene: .; abundance: many; j_gene: TRBJ1-5; CDR3aa: CSAPRGTANQPQHF; CDR3nt: TGCAGTGCTCCCCGGGGGACTGCTAATCAGCCCCAGCATTTT
v_gene: TRBV20-1; d_gene: .; abundance: few; j_gene: TRBJ1-1; CDR3aa: CSARDVGIRLRLGTEAFF; CDR3nt: TGCAGTGCTAGAGATGTGGGGATAAGACTTCGACTGGGCACTGAAGCTTTCTTT
v_gene: TRBV20-1; d_gene: .; abundance: .; j_gene: TRBJ1-2; CDR3aa: CSARDPGTWGYTF; CDR3nt: TGCAGTGCTAGAGACCCCGGGACATGGGGCTACACCTTC
v_gene: TRBV15; d_gene: TRBD2; abundance: many; j_gene: TRBJ2-5; CDR3aa: CATSSPGLADIQETQYF; CDR3nt: TGTGCCACCAGCAGCCCGGGACTAGCGGATATACAAGAGACCCAGTACTTC
v_gene: TRBV9; d_gene: TRBD1; abundance: many; j_gene: TRBJ1-1; CDR3aa: CASSATGVGTEAFF; CDR3nt: TGTGCCAGCAGCGCCACAGGGGTTGGCACTGAAGCTTTCTTT
v_gene: TRBV20-1; d_gene: .; abundance: .; j_gene: TRBJ2-3; CDR3aa: CSARRGNTDTQYF; CDR3nt: TGCAGTGCTAGGAGGGGGAACACAGATACGCAGTATTTT
v_gene: TRBV6-1; d_gene: .; abundance: .; j_gene: TRBJ2-3; CDR3aa: CASRRDFLTDTQYF; CDR3nt: TGTGCCAGCAGAAGGGACTTCCTTACAGATACGCAGTATTTT
v_gene: TRBV7-3; d_gene: .; abundance: many; j_gene: TRBJ2-7; CDR3aa: CASSFRGGEQYF; CDR3nt: TGTGCCAGCAGCTTTAGGGGTGGCGAGCAGTACTTC
v_gene: TRBV14; d_gene: TRBD1; abundance: .; j_gene: TRBJ1-1; CDR3aa: CASSQLGTGGVRAFF; CDR3nt: TGTGCCAGCAGCCAACTCGGGACAGGGGGAGTGAGGGCTTTCTTT
v_gene: TRBV20-1; d_gene: .; abundance: .; j_gene: TRBJ2-5; CDR3aa: CSTLFGSGTQYF; CDR3nt: TGCAGTACCCTATTCGGATCTGGGACCCAGTACTTC
v_gene: TRBV28; d_gene: TRBD2; abundance: .; j_gene: TRBJ2-5; CDR3aa: CASTSAGGTQETQYF; CDR3nt: TGTGCCAGCACCTCAGCGGGGGGCACCCAAGAGACCCAGTACTTC
v_gene: TRBV5-1; d_gene: TRBD2; abundance: few; j_gene: TRBJ2-1; CDR3aa: CASHVLGSSGGASYNEQFF; CDR3nt: TGCGCCAGCCACGTACTGGGGTCGAGCGGGGGGGCATCTTACAATGAGCAGTTCTTC
v_gene: TRBV12-3/TRBV12-4; d_gene: TRBD2; abundance: many; j_gene: TRBJ2-3; CDR3aa: CASSFTSGTDTQYF; CDR3nt: TGTGCCAGCAGTTTTACTAGCGGCACAGATACGCAGTATTTT
v_gene: TRBV20-1; d_gene: .; abundance: many; j_gene: TRBJ2-3; CDR3aa: CSASPAGTSTDTQYF; CDR3nt: TGCAGTGCTAGTCCCGCGGGGACTAGCACAGATACGCAGTATTTT
v_gene: TRBV4-1; d_gene: TRBD1; abundance: many; j_gene: TRBJ2-7; CDR3aa: CASSHTGQGNEQYF; CDR3nt: TGCGCCAGCAGCCACACGGGACAGGGTAACGAGCAGTACTTC
v_gene: TRBV14; d_gene: TRBD1; abundance: .; j_gene: TRBJ1-1; CDR3aa: CASTTGVVSPGDQEAFF; CDR3nt: TGTGCCAGCACCACAGGGGTCGTCTCCCCAGGGGACCAAGAAGCTTTCTTT